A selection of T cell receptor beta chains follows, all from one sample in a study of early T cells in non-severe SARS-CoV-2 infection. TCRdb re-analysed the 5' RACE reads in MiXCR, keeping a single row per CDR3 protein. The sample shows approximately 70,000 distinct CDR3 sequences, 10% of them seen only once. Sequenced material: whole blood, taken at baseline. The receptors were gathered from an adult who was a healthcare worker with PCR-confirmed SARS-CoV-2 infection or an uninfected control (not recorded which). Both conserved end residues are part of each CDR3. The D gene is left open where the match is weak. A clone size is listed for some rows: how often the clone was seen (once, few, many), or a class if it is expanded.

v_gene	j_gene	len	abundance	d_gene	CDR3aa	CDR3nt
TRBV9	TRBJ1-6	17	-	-	CASSVADGTGYNSPLHF	TGTGCCAGCAGCGTAGCGGACGGGACGGGCTATAATTCACCCCTCCACTTT
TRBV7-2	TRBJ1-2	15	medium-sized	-	CASSLGLRNLYGYTF	TGTGCCAGCAGCTTAGGGCTTAGGAACCTCTATGGCTACACCTTC
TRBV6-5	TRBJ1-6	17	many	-	CASSYSTGGSYNSPLHF	TGTGCCAGCAGTTACTCGACGGGGGGCTCCTATAATTCACCCCTCCACTTT
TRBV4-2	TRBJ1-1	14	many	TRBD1	CASSQDRVDTEAFF	TGTGCCAGCAGCCAGGACAGGGTGGACACTGAAGCTTTCTTT
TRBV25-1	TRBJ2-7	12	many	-	CASSQTEYEQYF	TGTGCCAGCAGTCAGACAGAATACGAGCAGTACTTC
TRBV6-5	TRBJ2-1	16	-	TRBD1	CASSRGRDRATMGQFF	TGTGCCAGCAGCCGGGGCCGGGACAGGGCTACAATGGGGCAGTTCTTC
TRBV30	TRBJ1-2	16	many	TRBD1	CAWRGWGGQESYGYTF	TGTGCCTGGAGAGGTTGGGGAGGACAGGAAAGCTATGGCTACACCTTC
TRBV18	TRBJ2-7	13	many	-	CASSPPGLNEQYF	TGTGCCAGCTCACCCCCAGGGCTCAACGAGCAGTACTTC
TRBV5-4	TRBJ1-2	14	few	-	CASSLNPFNYGYTF	TGTGCCAGCAGCTTGAATCCTTTTAACTATGGCTACACCTTC
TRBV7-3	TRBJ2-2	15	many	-	CASSLRTVNTGELFF	TGTGCCAGCAGCTTAAGGACGGTCAACACCGGGGAGCTGTTTTTT
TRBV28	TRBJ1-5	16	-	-	CASSYDRASGNQPQHF	TGTGCCAGCAGTTACGACAGAGCCTCGGGCAATCAGCCCCAGCATTTT
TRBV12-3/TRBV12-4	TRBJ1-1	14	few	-	CASSSAGQYSEAFF	TGTGCCAGCAGTTCGGCCGGCCAGTACAGTGAAGCTTTCTTT
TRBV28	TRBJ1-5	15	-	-	CASSSPQPEFEAQHF	TGTGCCAGCAGTTCCCCACAGCCGGAGTTTGAGGCCCAGCATTTT
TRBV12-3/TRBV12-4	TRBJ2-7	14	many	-	CASRRTAGSYEQYF	TGTGCCAGCAGACGGACAGCCGGCTCCTACGAGCAGTACTTC
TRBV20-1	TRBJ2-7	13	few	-	CSARTPGFYEQYF	TGCAGTGCTAGAACGCCAGGTTTCTACGAGCAGTACTTC
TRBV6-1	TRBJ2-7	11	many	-	CASRVGYEQYF	TGTGCCAGCAGAGTTGGGTACGAGCAGTACTTC
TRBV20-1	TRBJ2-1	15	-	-	CSARASGKSYNEQFF	TGCAGTGCTAGAGCATCCGGGAAAAGCTACAATGAGCAGTTCTTC
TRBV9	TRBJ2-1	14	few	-	CASSVEGIGNEQFF	TGTGCCAGCAGCGTAGAAGGAATCGGGAATGAGCAGTTCTTC
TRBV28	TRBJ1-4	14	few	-	CASSRSGAGKKLFF	TGTGCCAGCAGCCGATCAGGGGCCGGTAAAAAACTGTTTTTT
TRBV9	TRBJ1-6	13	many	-	CASSVDRDSPLHF	TGTGCCAGCAGCGTAGACAGGGATTCACCCCTCCACTTT
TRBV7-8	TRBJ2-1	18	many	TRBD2	CASSLSPLPGLGNNEQFF	TGTGCCAGCAGCTTATCCCCCTTACCGGGACTAGGTAACAATGAGCAGTTCTTC
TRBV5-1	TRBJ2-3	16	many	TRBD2	CASSLGPSGSTDTQYF	TGCGCCAGCAGCTTGGGGCCTAGCGGGAGTACAGATACGCAGTATTTT
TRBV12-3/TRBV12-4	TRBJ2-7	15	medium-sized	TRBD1	CASSFTGGDPYEQYF	TGTGCCAGCAGTTTCACAGGGGGCGACCCCTACGAGCAGTACTTC
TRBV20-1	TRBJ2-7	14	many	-	CSAVTWAETYEQYF	TGCAGTGCTGTGACTTGGGCGGAGACCTACGAGCAGTACTTC
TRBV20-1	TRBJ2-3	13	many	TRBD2	CSARTSGSDTQYF	TGCAGTGCTAGAACTAGCGGGTCAGATACGCAGTATTTT
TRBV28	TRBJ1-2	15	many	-	CAILIRMGRITGYTF	TGTGCTATTCTCATACGAATGGGCAGGATCACTGGCTACACCTTC
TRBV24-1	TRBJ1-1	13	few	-	CATQKGEGTEAFF	TGTGCCACCCAGAAAGGGGAGGGTACTGAAGCTTTCTTT
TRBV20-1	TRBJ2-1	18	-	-	CSARERGKAGSSYNEQFF	TGCAGTGCTAGGGAGAGAGGTAAAGCGGGCTCCTCCTACAATGAGCAGTTCTTC
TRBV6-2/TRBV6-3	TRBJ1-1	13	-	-	CASNAYSIAEAFF	TGTGCCAGCAACGCCTATTCAATCGCTGAAGCTTTCTTT
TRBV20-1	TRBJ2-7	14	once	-	CSASPSGYSYEQYF	TGCAGTGCTAGTCCATCAGGGTACTCCTACGAGCAGTACTTC
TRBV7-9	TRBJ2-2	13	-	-	CASSSEYTGELFF	TGTGCCAGCAGCTCTGAATACACCGGGGAGCTGTTTTTT
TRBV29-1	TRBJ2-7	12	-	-	CSVDGPRGEQYF	TGCAGCGTTGATGGACCAAGGGGTGAGCAGTACTTC
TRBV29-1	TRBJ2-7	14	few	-	CSVDPSGHSYEQYF	TGCAGCGTTGACCCCTCCGGGCACTCCTACGAGCAGTACTTC
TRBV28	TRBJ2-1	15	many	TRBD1	CASSLGDREGNEQFF	TGTGCCAGCAGCCTGGGGGACAGGGAAGGGAATGAGCAGTTCTTC
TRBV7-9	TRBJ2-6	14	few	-	CASSLAMGANVLTF	TGTGCCAGCAGTCTAGCGATGGGGGCCAACGTCCTGACTTTC
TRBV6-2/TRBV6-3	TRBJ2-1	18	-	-	CASSYSKSGRSSYNEQFF	TGTGCCAGCAGTTACTCAAAGTCCGGGAGAAGCTCCTACAATGAGCAGTTCTTC
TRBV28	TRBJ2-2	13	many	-	CASSYSGTGELFF	TGTGCCAGCAGTTATTCAGGCACCGGGGAGCTGTTTTTT
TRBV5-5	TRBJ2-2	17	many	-	CASSPQPQGGNTGELFF	TGTGCCAGCAGCCCGCAGCCGCAGGGGGGAAACACCGGGGAGCTGTTTTTT
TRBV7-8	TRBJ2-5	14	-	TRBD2	CASSLPGTIGTQYF	TGTGCCAGCAGCCTTCCCGGGACTATAGGGACCCAGTACTTC
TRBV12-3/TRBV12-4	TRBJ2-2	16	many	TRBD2	CASTPSGPGRAGELFF	TGTGCCAGCACCCCTAGCGGACCTGGTCGGGCCGGGGAGCTGTTTTTT
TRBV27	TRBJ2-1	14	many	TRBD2	CASRTGLAGNEQFF	TGTGCCAGCAGAACGGGACTAGCGGGGAATGAGCAGTTCTTC
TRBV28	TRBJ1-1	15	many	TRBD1	CASRYGDRGGTEAFF	TGTGCCAGCAGATACGGGGACAGGGGCGGAACTGAAGCTTTCTTT